The source of this TCR beta chain is a study of a mutant IDH1 vaccine in newly diagnosed glioma (dated by TCRdb to about 2021). Broadly, across the study: Eight vaccinations were administered to patients in weeks 1, 3, 5, 7, 11, 15, 19 and 23, corresponding to visits V03 through V10. Six visits were used for peripheral blood collection: V03 (baseline), V05, V07, V10, V12 and V13. Before enrollment, patients had received standard therapy of radiotherapy alone, temozolomide alone, or radiochemotherapy with temozolomide; most received the combination. Vaccination started 4-6 weeks after radiotherapy alone, or was given together with temozolomide cycles in the groups whose treatment included chemotherapy. Longitudinal TCRB deep sequencing was performed for about two dozen treated patients wherever samples were available for exploratory analyses. Of the approximately 33 patients who were treated, approximately 62% were male and approximately 38% were female, and the mean age was around 43 years. General findings and caveats noted by the study authors: Selection of PBMC samples for TCRB deep sequencing was based on availability. Vaccine-induced immune responses across multiple MHC alleles were detected in 80% to 95% of patients. The authors stated that sample limitations prevented analyses of patient blood samples from being reproduced. No apparent relationship was observed between pseudoprogression and alterations in the top peripheral T cell clonotypes detected by TCRB sequencing.

Receptor libraries were prepared by the immunoSEQ multiplex PCR assay. The hsTCRB Kit was used according to the manufacturer's protocol to amplify rearranged TCR beta chain sequences. An Illumina MiSeq was used to sequence the TCRB libraries. Per the original workflow: Demultiplexing, trimming and gene mapping were performed with the kit vendor's proprietary platform. The clones in this table, taken by TCRdb from immuneACCESS, are in-frame only. Not every clone is retained; where verified, under half of the shortfall comes from an unresolved V gene, and the cause of the rest is unknown. That table is the source of V, J and clone size, and D and trimming were worked out from the DNA. The sample includes about 66,000 clones, with about 80% observed a single time. Around 3.5% of the sample is in the top ten clones. A remark on this clone: The antigen this receptor binds is unknown. Per-base qualities were not stored, and no clone one base away is much larger.

Sample time point, as interpreted from the label and publication: week 11, during vaccination. A 20-mer mutant IDH1 peptide at 300 micrograms in Montanide made up each vaccine dose, which was injected subcutaneously together with topical imiquimod. All donors had newly diagnosed IDH1-mutant astrocytomas of WHO grade 3 or 4 that showed loss of nuclear ATRX. The samples were drawn from NOA16, a multicentre, single-arm, open-label phase I trial in Germany that tested a mutant IDH1 peptide vaccine in humans for the first time. Genomic DNA for TCRB sequencing was extracted from EDTA blood using the DNeasy Blood and Tissue Kit. This sequence originates from a man aged 25-45 years with glioma. The specimen comprised PBMCs, sampled from a glioma patient whose treatment included an IDH1 peptide vaccine.

The CDR3 corresponds to CASSFGGDYEQYF. The bases read TGTGCCAGCAGCTTTGGTGGAGACTACGAGCAGTACTTC. This receptor chain uses TRBV5-6 and TRBJ2-7; no D gene can be assigned with confidence. The germline ends are 9 bases apart after V is trimmed by 2 bases and J by 3 bases. There are 13 amino acids in the CDR3, from cysteine to phenylalanine inclusive. Only the CDR3 portion is preserved as DNA: 39 bases, with reading frame beginning at the first base. From a lookup of the germline V gene, CDR1 and CDR2 are SGHDT and YYEEEE. The CDR3, completed at both ends by the reference TRBV5-6 and TRBJ2-7 genes, gives the full variable domain DAGVTQSPTHLIKTRGQQVTLRCSPKSGHDTVSWYQQALGQGPQFIFQYYEEEERQRGNFPDRFSGHQFPNYSSELNVNALLLGDSALYLCASSFGGDYEQYFGPGTRLTVT.